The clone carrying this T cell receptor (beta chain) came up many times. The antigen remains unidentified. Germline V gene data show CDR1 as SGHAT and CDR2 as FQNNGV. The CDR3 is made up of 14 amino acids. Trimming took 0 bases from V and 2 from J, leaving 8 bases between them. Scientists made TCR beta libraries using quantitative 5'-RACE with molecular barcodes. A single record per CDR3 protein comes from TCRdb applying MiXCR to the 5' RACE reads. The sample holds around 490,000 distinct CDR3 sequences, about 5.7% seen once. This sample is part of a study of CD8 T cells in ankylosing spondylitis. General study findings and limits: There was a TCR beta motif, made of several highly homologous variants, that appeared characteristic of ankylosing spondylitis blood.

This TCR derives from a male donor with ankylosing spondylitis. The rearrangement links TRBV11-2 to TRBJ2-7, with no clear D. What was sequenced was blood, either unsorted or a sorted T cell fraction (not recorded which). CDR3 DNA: TGTGCCAGCAGCTTAGATTGGGCGGCCTACGAGCAGTACTTC. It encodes CASSLDWAAYEQYF.